The 13 T cell receptor beta chains listed next were all sequenced from one sample in a study of technical replicates of blood from several donors. The table came from immunoSEQ multiplex PCR; TCRdb's copy has only in-frame clones and leaves some out. The sample has 65,000 to 90,000 clones; just over 90% are singletons. The specimen was T cells isolated from PBMCs. Every receptor here comes from a human donor in good health.

The CDR3 is CASSTEPGELEAFF. The CDR3 DNA is TGTGCCAGCAGCACCGAACCGGGGGAGCTTGAAGCTTTCTTT. The rearrangement joins TRBV7-6 to TRBJ1-1; tentatively, D is TRBD1 (5 bases). Germline V gene sequence: CDR1 SGHVS, CDR2 FNYEAQ. This CDR3 has 14 residues. The V and J ends lost 5 bases and 7 bases respectively, with 17 bases between them.

V gene TRBV7-2 combines with J gene TRBJ2-1; tentatively, D is TRBD2 (5 bases). The germline V gene has CDR1 SGHTA and CDR2 FQGNSA. The V gene lost 7 bases and the J gene lost 9 bases, with 10 bases spanning the gap. This CDR3 region has 11 residues. The CDR3 region is CASTEGSEQFF. CDR3 sequence (DNA): TGTGCCAGCACCGAAGGGAGTGAGCAGTTCTTC.

CDR3 bases: TGTGCCAGCAGCCGACAGGGGGTAACCTACGAGCAGTACTTC. Its protein product is CASSRQGVTYEQYF. The rearrangement links TRBV6-5 to TRBJ2-7; 9 bases align to TRBD1. In germline, CDR1 is MNHEY, CDR2 SVGAGI. There are 14 residues in the CDR3. J gave up 2 bases and V 6 bases, and 5 bases lay outside the gene matches.

J is TRBJ1-2 and V is TRBV14; possible D gene TRBD1, 6 bases. The V gene's germline CDR1 is SGHDN and CDR2 FVKESK. The CDR3 covers 14 residues. Trimming took 4 bases from V and 3 from J, leaving 12 bases between them. CDR3 amino acids: CASSPSTGYYGYTF. The CDR3 bases are TGTGCCAGCAGCCCATCGACAGGCTACTATGGCTACACCTTC. Drawing the rest from reference TRBV14 and TRBJ1-2, the complete variable domain is EAGVTQFPSHSVIEKGQTVTLRCDPISGHDNLYWYRRVMGKEIKFLLHFVKESKQDESGMPNNRFLAERTGGTYSTLKVQPAELEDSGVYFCASSPSTGYYGYTFGSGTRLTVV.

The rearrangement uses TRBV20-1 and TRBJ2-5; D is uncertain. The CDR3 runs 11 residues. CDR1 and CDR2 from the germline V gene are DFQATT and SNEGSKA (reference sequence). The V and J ends lost 3 bases and 2 bases respectively, with 4 bases between them. CDR3 in DNA: TGCAGTGCTAGTATTCAAGAGACCCAGTACTTC. Its protein is CSASIQETQYF.

The chain is built from TRBV5-1 and TRBJ2-7, with 10 bases matching TRBD1. CDR1 is SGHRS, CDR2 YFSETQ, per germline. The junction had 5 bases not matched to a gene; V was cut back by 4 bases and J by 4 bases. The CDR3 sequence is 14 residues long. This CDR3 reads CASSPTGGRYEQYF. The CDR3 DNA is TGCGCCAGCAGCCCGACAGGGGGCAGGTACGAGCAGTACTTC.

The rearrangement uses TRBV2 and TRBJ2-5; maybe TRBD2 (6 bases). V lost 6 bases, J lost 1 base, and 9 bases lay in between. The CDR3 covers 13 residues. Germline V lookup: CDR1 SNHLY, CDR2 FYNNEI. CDR3 sequence (DNA): TGTGCCAGCAGCGCGGGGTTCCAAGAGACCCAGTACTTC. It encodes CASSAGFQETQYF. Variable domain in full (rest from reference TRBV2 and TRBJ2-5): EPEVTQTPSHQVTQMGQEVILRCVPISNHLYFYWYRQILGQKVEFLVSFYNNEISEKSEIFDDQFSVERPDGSNFTLKIRSTKLEDSAMYFCASSAGFQETQYFGPGTRLLVL.

This clone was observed a handful of times. The genes are TRBV27 and TRBJ1-5; D remains ambiguous. The CDR3 loop spans 14 amino acids. Germline V gives CDR1 MNHEY, CDR2 SMNVEV (reference sequence). V lost 5 bases and J 0 bases, leaving 8 bases between the germline ends. The CDR3: CASSAVYSNQPQHF. The CDR3, as DNA: TGTGCCAGCAGTGCGGTTTATAGCAATCAGCCCCAGCATTTT.

V and J are TRBV28 and TRBJ2-7, with 11 bases identical to TRBD2. The CDR3 covers 15 residues. In germline, CDR1 is MDHEN, CDR2 SYDVKM. V lost 3 bases and J lost 1; bases outside the gene matches: 2. The CDR3 coding sequence is TGTGCCAGCAGTTTCGGGACTAGCGGTTCCTACGAGCAGTACTTC. It is translated as CASSFGTSGSYEQYF. The variable domain in full, with the rest retrieved from reference TRBV28 and TRBJ2-7, is DVKVTQSSRYLVKRTGEKVFLECVQDMDHENMFWYRQDPGLGLRLIYFSYDVKMKEKGDIPEGYSVSREKKERFSLILESASTNQTSMYLCASSFGTSGSYEQYFGPGTRLTVT.

In its sample, this clone was seen once. The rearrangement joins TRBV2 to TRBJ2-7, with TRBD2 matching over 16 bases. Germline V gene data show CDR1 as SNHLY and CDR2 as FYNNEI. J lost 4 bases, V lost 6 bases, and 9 bases had no gene match. This CDR3 is 17 amino acids long. CDR3 in amino acids: CASRDIQGLAGGYEQYF. The CDR3 DNA is TGTGCCAGCAGAGATATACAGGGACTAGCGGGGGGGTACGAGCAGTACTTC.

The rearrangement uses TRBV6-1 and TRBJ2-7; tentatively, D is TRBD2 (6 bases). V lost 3 bases and J lost 3, with 9 bases in between. This CDR3 contains 13 residues. CDR1 is MNHNS and CDR2 is SASEGT in the germline V gene. Written as DNA, the CDR3 is TGTGCCAGCAGTGACCGGGGGAGCTACGAGCAGTACTTC. Its protein is CASSDRGSYEQYF.

This chain links TRBV5-1 with TRBJ2-3, with 13 bases that match TRBD2. Germline V gene data show CDR1 as SGHRS and CDR2 as YFSETQ. The CDR3 contains 16 residues. Trimming at V came to 1 base and at J to 5 bases, leaving 4 bases not matched to a gene. The CDR3 loop is CASSLTSGGALDTQYF. CDR3 in DNA: TGCGCCAGCAGCTTGACTAGCGGGGGGGCTCTAGATACGCAGTATTTT. Together with reference TRBV5-1 and TRBJ2-3, the CDR3 gives the full variable domain: KAGVTQTPRYLIKTRGQQVTLSCSPISGHRSVSWYQQTPGQGLQFLFEYFSETQRNKGNFPGRFSGRQFSNSRSEMNVSTLELGDSALYLCASSLTSGGALDTQYFGPGTRLTVL.

The V gene is TRBV28, the J gene TRBJ2-5; D might be TRBD1 (6 bases). CDR3 length: 15 residues. Trimming removed 4 bases at V and 0 bases at J, with 12 bases between. Germline V gene lookup returns CDR1 MDHEN and CDR2 SYDVKM. Here the CDR3 reads CASSSLHRDQETQYF. For the CDR3, the DNA is TGTGCCAGCAGTTCACTTCACAGGGACCAAGAGACCCAGTACTTC.